This is a list of T cell receptor beta chains from one sample in a study of cytomegalovirus exposure and HLA in healthy donors. Method: immunoSEQ multiplex PCR; TCRdb's copy keeps in-frame clones and lacks some. Here the sample spans under 200,000 clones, around 76% being singletons. The sequencing sample was made of PBMCs. Receptors originate from a man aged 55 to 69 in good health and CMV-seronegative. Both conserved end residues are part of each CDR3. Each record gives: J gene, D gene, V gene, clone size, CDR3 DNA, CDR3 protein. A D gene is named only where the DNA matches it firmly. Size values are once, few and many counts, or a class for expanded clones, and some rows have none.

J: TRBJ2-3; D: NA; V: TRBV4-3; size: NA; DNA: TGCGCCAGCAGCCAAGTCTGGCCTACAAGGACAGACACAGATACGCAGTATTTT; CDR3: CASSQVWPTRTDTDTQYF
J: TRBJ2-7; D: TRBD1; V: TRBV7-2; size: few; DNA: TGTGCCAGCAGCTTCGGACAGGGCTACGAGCAGTACTTC; CDR3: CASSFGQGYEQYF
J: TRBJ1-2; D: NA; V: TRBV22-1; size: NA; DNA: TGTCCTGGGAGCGAATCACAGGCCTATGGCTACACCTTC; CDR3: CPGSESQAYGYTF
J: TRBJ2-7; D: TRBD2; V: TRBV7-9; size: NA; DNA: TGTGCCAGCAACTCCGGGACTAGCGGGTTTTCCGAGCAGTACTTC; CDR3: CASNSGTSGFSEQYF
J: TRBJ1-6; D: TRBD1; V: TRBV19; size: NA; DNA: TGTGCCAGTAGGCGAGTGGACAGGGATCATTCACCCCTCCACTTT; CDR3: CASRRVDRDHSPLHF
J: TRBJ1-2; D: NA; V: TRBV6-5; size: few; DNA: TGTGCCAGCAGTTACGGCGGCAGCCTCTATGGCTACACCTTC; CDR3: CASSYGGSLYGYTF
J: TRBJ2-1; D: NA; V: TRBV7-9; size: NA; DNA: TGTGCCAGCAGCTTAGTCACCCTGGCCAATGAGCAGTTCTTC; CDR3: CASSLVTLANEQFF
J: TRBJ1-2; D: TRBD1; V: TRBV11-2; size: NA; DNA: TGTGCCAGCAGCTCCACGACAGGGTCGGAGTGGAACTATGGCTACACCTTC; CDR3: CASSSTTGSEWNYGYTF
J: TRBJ1-5; D: NA; V: TRBV14; size: NA; DNA: TGTGCCTTGATCCCTCTACCGGACAGCAAGCAGCCCCAGCATTTT; CDR3: CALIPLPDSKQPQHF
J: TRBJ2-1; D: NA; V: TRBV4-3; size: few; DNA: TGCGCCAGCAGCCAAAGCGACAGGTACAATGAGCAGTTCTTC; CDR3: CASSQSDRYNEQFF
J: TRBJ2-1; D: TRBD2; V: TRBV4-3; size: NA; DNA: TGCGCCAGCAGCCAAGCCCTCCCCCAGCGGGGATACAATGAGCAGTTCTTC; CDR3: CASSQALPQRGYNEQFF
J: TRBJ2-1; D: TRBD2; V: TRBV30; size: NA; DNA: TGTGCCTCCTCAGGTAACGGGGGGGCTAATGAGCAGTTCTTC; CDR3: CASSGNGGANEQFF
J: TRBJ2-3; D: TRBD2; V: TRBV30; size: NA; DNA: TGTGCCTGGAGTCTTAGCGGGACCACAGATACGCAGTATTTT; CDR3: CAWSLSGTTDTQYF
J: TRBJ2-1; D: NA; V: TRBV11-2; size: NA; DNA: TGTGCCAGCAGCTTAGTCATCGGGGGAGGCTACAATGAGCAGTTCTTC; CDR3: CASSLVIGGGYNEQFF
J: TRBJ1-1; D: NA; V: TRBV9; size: NA; DNA: TGTGCCAGCAGCTCCCACGGGGGGATGAACACTGAAGCTTTCTTT; CDR3: CASSSHGGMNTEAFF
J: TRBJ1-4; D: NA; V: TRBV7-9; size: NA; DNA: TGTGCCAGCAGCCCGGGGGACCCTGGTCAGGAAAAACTGTTTTTT; CDR3: CASSPGDPGQEKLFF
J: TRBJ2-7; D: TRBD1; V: TRBV7-9; size: few; DNA: TGTGCCAGCAGCGGGACAGGCTACGAGCAGTACTTC; CDR3: CASSGTGYEQYF
J: TRBJ2-1; D: TRBD2; V: TRBV11-2; size: NA; DNA: TGTGCCAGCAGCTTAGATCTAGCCGGGACTAGCGGGGGGGCCATGAATGAGCAGTTCTTC; CDR3: CASSLDLAGTSGGAMNEQFF
J: TRBJ2-5; D: TRBD2; V: TRBV6-4; size: NA; DNA: TGTGCCAGCAGTGCCGACGTAGCGGGAAGAGGGACCCAGTACTTC; CDR3: CASSADVAGRGTQYF
J: TRBJ2-7; D: TRBD1; V: TRBV5-1; size: NA; DNA: TGCGCCAGCAGCTTACTACCTTCGGGGACAGTAAACTACGAGCAGTACTTC; CDR3: CASSLLPSGTVNYEQYF
J: TRBJ2-5; D: TRBD2; V: TRBV5-1; size: NA; DNA: TGCGCCAGCAGCTCGGGACTAGGGGGAGAGACCCAGTACTTC; CDR3: CASSSGLGGETQYF
J: TRBJ1-2; D: NA; V: TRBV5-6; size: NA; DNA: TGTGCCAGCAGCCCCGGCAGGGACTATGGCTACACCTTC; CDR3: CASSPGRDYGYTF
J: TRBJ2-5; D: TRBD1; V: TRBV5-1; size: NA; DNA: TGCGCCAGCAGTCCCCGGGACAGGTGGGAGACCCAGTACTTC; CDR3: CASSPRDRWETQYF
J: TRBJ2-2; D: TRBD1; V: TRBV2; size: NA; DNA: TGTGCCAGCAGTGAAGTACGGGACAGGGGCACCGGGGAGCTGTTTTTT; CDR3: CASSEVRDRGTGELFF
J: TRBJ1-4; D: TRBD1; V: TRBV29-1; size: NA; DNA: TGCAGCGTTGGGACAGGGGGCGCGAATGAAAAACTGTTTTTT; CDR3: CSVGTGGANEKLFF
J: TRBJ2-1; D: TRBD2; V: TRBV5-1; size: few; DNA: TGCGCCAGCAGCCTCGGGACTAGCGGGGACCATGAGCAGTTCTTC; CDR3: CASSLGTSGDHEQFF
J: TRBJ2-2; D: TRBD2; V: TRBV7-6; size: few; DNA: TGTGCCAGCAGCTCCCTAGCGGGCCTCACCGGGGAGCTGTTTTTT; CDR3: CASSSLAGLTGELFF
J: TRBJ2-7; D: TRBD1; V: TRBV28; size: few; DNA: TGTGCCAGCGAAGGGACCGGGACAGGGGGCTACGAGCAGTACTTC; CDR3: CASEGTGTGGYEQYF
J: TRBJ2-7; D: TRBD2; V: TRBV19; size: NA; DNA: TGTGCCAGTAGTATAGGTACTAGCGGTACCTACGAGCAGTACTTC; CDR3: CASSIGTSGTYEQYF
J: TRBJ1-1; D: NA; V: TRBV5-5; size: NA; DNA: TGTGCCAGCAGCTTGGAGGGGTTTAACACTGAAGCTTTCTTT; CDR3: CASSLEGFNTEAFF
J: TRBJ1-5; D: NA; V: TRBV4-1; size: NA; DNA: TGCGCCAGCAGCCAAGCAGGGAGCAATCAGCCCCAGCATTTT; CDR3: CASSQAGSNQPQHF
J: TRBJ2-7; D: TRBD1; V: TRBV7-8; size: NA; DNA: TGTGCCAGCAGCTTAAATGACAGGGGGCGCCCCGAGCAGTACTTC; CDR3: CASSLNDRGRPEQYF
J: TRBJ1-5; D: TRBD1; V: TRBV27; size: once; DNA: TGTGCCAGCAGCACCGGGACAGGGGACGGTCAGCCCCAGCATTTT; CDR3: CASSTGTGDGQPQHF
J: TRBJ1-4; D: NA; V: TRBV7-9; size: NA; DNA: TGTGCCAGCAGCTTAGATGTCGATGAAAAACTGTTTTTT; CDR3: CASSLDVDEKLFF
J: TRBJ2-6; D: NA; V: TRBV7-8; size: NA; DNA: TGTGCCGGCAGCTTCGTTGGAGGTCCTTCTGGGGCCAACGTCCTGACTTTC; CDR3: CAGSFVGGPSGANVLTF
J: TRBJ2-3; D: TRBD1; V: TRBV7-9; size: NA; DNA: TGTGCCAGCAGTAAACAGGGGCCCCCCACAGATACGCAGTATTTT; CDR3: CASSKQGPPTDTQYF
J: TRBJ2-3; D: TRBD1; V: TRBV9; size: NA; DNA: TGTGCCAGCAGCACAGGGGGTACTAGCACAGATACGCAGTATTTT; CDR3: CASSTGGTSTDTQYF
J: TRBJ1-5; D: NA; V: TRBV30; size: NA; DNA: TGTGCCTCAGGGAGCAATCAGCCCCAGCATTTT; CDR3: CASGSNQPQHF
J: TRBJ1-3; D: NA; V: TRBV6-5; size: once; DNA: TGTGCCAGCAGTTATTCAGAGGGAGGGGGAAACACCATATATTTT; CDR3: CASSYSEGGGNTIYF
J: TRBJ2-4; D: NA; V: TRBV18; size: NA; DNA: TGTGCCAGCTCACCAGAGATTCTAGCCAAAAACATTCAGTACTTC; CDR3: CASSPEILAKNIQYF
J: TRBJ2-5; D: TRBD2; V: TRBV4-3; size: NA; DNA: TGCGCCAGCAGCCAAGATTCCGAATCGGGAGGGCAAGAGACCCAGTACTTC; CDR3: CASSQDSESGGQETQYF
J: TRBJ1-5; D: NA; V: TRBV18; size: NA; DNA: TGTGCCAGCTCACCAGGTTCGCTAGGGCAGGGCAGGCAGCCCCAGCATTTT; CDR3: CASSPGSLGQGRQPQHF
J: TRBJ1-3; D: TRBD1; V: TRBV7-2; size: NA; DNA: TGTGCCAGCAGTCGACAGGGTTTCTCTGGAAACGCCATATATTTT; CDR3: CASSRQGFSGNAIYF
J: TRBJ1-2; D: TRBD1; V: TRBV6-5; size: NA; DNA: TGTGCCAGCAGAAAACAGGGGACCTCCTATGGCTACACCTTC; CDR3: CASRKQGTSYGYTF